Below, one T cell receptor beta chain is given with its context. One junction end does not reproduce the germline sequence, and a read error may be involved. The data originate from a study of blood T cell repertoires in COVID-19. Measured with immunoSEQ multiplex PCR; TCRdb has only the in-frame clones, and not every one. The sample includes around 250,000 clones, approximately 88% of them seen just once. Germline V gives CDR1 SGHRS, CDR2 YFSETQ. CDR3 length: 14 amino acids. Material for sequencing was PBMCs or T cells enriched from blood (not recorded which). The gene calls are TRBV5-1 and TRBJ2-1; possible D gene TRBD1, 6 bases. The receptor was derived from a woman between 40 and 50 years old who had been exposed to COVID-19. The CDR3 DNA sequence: TGTGCCAGCAGCTTGGAAGGGACATACAATGAGCAGTTCTTC. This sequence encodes CASSLEGTYNEQFF.